This T cell receptor (beta chain) originates from a study of CD8 T cells in ankylosing spondylitis. Many counts were recorded for this clonotype. The antigen is unknown. Making use of molecular barcodes, quantitative 5'-RACE generated TCR beta libraries. TCRdb redid the calling of the 5' RACE reads with MiXCR, one entry per CDR3 protein. The sample includes 240,000 or so distinct CDR3 sequences, approximately 9% of them seen just once. Findings and limits, study-wide: One TCR beta motif, made up of about 8 highly homologous variants, appeared characteristic of ankylosing spondylitis blood.

Germline values: CDR1 ENHRY, CDR2 SYGVKD. The CDR3 extends over 14 amino acids. Trimming took 4 bases from V and 3 from J, leaving 9 bases between them. The sequenced sample was blood, either unsorted or a sorted T cell fraction (not recorded which). This TCR came from a male donor with ankylosing spondylitis or in good health (not recorded which). The rearrangement links TRBV10-3 to TRBJ2-2, with D uncertain. The CDR3: CAISGQPDTGELFF. CDR3 in DNA: TGTGCCATCAGTGGACAACCAGACACCGGGGAGCTGTTTTTT.